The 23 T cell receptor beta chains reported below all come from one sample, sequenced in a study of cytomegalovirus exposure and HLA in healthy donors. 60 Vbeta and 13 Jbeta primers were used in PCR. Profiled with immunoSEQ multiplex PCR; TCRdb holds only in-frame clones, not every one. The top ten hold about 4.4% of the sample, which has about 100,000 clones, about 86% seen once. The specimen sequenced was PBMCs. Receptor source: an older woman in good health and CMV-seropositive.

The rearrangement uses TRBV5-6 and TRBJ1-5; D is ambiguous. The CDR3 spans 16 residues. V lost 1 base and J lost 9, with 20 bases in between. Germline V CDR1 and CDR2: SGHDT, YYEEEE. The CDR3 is CASSLRAAVREGPQHF. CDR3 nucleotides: TGTGCCAGCAGCTTGCGAGCAGCAGTTAGGGAGGGGCCCCAGCATTTT.

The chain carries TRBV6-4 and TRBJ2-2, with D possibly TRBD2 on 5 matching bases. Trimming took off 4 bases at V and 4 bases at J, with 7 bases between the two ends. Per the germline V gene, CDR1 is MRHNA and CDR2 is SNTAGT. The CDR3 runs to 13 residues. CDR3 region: CASSGRGTGELFF. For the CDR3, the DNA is TGTGCCAGCAGTGGACGGGGCACCGGGGAGCTGTTTTTT.

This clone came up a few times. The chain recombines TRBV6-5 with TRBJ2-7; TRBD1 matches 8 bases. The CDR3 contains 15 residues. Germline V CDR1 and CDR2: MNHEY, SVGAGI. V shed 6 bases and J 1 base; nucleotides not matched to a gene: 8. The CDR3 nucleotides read TGTGCCAGCAGAATAGGACAGGGAAAATCCTACGAGCAGTACTTC. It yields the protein CASRIGQGKSYEQYF.

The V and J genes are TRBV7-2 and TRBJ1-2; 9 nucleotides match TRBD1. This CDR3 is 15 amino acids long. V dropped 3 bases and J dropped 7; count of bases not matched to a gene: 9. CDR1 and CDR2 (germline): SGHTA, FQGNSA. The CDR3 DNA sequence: TGTGCCAGCAGCTTGCCGAAGGGACAGGGATCTGGCTACACCTTC. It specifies CASSLPKGQGSGYTF.

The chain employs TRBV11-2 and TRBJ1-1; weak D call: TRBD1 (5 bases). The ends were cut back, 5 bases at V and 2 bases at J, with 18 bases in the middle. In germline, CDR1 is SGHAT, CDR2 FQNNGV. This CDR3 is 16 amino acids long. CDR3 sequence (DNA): TGTGCCAGCAGCCTCCCTCTTGCGGGGGTTAACACTGAAGCTTTCTTT. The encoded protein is CASSLPLAGVNTEAFF.

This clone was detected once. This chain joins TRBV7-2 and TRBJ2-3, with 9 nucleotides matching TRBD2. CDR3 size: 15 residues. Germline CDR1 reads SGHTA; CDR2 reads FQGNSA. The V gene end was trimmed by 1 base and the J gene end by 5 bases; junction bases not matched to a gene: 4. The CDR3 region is CASSLEAGGLDTQYF. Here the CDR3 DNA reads TGTGCCAGCAGCTTAGAAGCGGGGGGATTAGATACGCAGTATTTT. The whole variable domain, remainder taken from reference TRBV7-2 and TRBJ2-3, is GAGVSQSPSNKVTEKGKDVELRCDPISGHTALYWYRQSLGQGLEFLIYFQGNSAPDKSGLPSDRFSAERTGGSVSTLTIQRTQQEDSAVYLCASSLEAGGLDTQYFGPGTRLTVL.

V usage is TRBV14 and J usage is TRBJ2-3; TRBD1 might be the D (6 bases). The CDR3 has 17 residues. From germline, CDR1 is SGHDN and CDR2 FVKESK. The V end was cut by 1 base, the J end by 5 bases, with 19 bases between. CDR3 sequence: CASSQAVVGGALDTQYF. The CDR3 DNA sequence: TGTGCCAGCAGCCAAGCGGTCGTTGGGGGCGCATTAGATACGCAGTATTTT.

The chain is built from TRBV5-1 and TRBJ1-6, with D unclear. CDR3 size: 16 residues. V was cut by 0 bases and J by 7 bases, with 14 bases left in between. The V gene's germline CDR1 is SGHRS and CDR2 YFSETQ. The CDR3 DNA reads TGCGCCAGCAGCTTGGCCACCTCGACAAAAAATTCACCCCTCCACTTT. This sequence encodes CASSLATSTKNSPLHF.

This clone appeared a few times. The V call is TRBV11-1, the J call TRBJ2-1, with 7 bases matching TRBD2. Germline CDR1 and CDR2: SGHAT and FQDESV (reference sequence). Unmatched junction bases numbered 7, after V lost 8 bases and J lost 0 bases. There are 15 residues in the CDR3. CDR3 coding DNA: TGTGCCAGCGGGGCGGGAGCTAGCTCCTACAATGAGCAGTTCTTC. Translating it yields CASGAGASSYNEQFF. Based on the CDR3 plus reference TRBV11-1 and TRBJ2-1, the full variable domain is EAEVAQSPRYKITEKSQAVAFWCDPISGHATLYWYRQILGQGPELLVQFQDESVVDDSQLPKDRFSAERLKGVDSTLKIQPAELGDSAMYLCASGAGASSYNEQFFGPGTRLTVL.

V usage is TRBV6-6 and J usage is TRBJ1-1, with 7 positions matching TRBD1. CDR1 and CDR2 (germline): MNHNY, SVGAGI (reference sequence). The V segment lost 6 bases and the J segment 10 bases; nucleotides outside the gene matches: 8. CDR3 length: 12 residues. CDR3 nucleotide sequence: TGTGCCAGCAGCCGACAGGGAGCCGGAGCTTTCTTT. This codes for CASSRQGAGAFF.

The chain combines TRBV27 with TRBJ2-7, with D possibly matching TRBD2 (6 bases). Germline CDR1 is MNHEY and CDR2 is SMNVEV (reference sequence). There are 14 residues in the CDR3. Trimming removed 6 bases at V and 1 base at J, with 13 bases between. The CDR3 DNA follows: TGTGCCAGCAGAACCGGGACTTCTTCCTACGAGCAGTACTTC. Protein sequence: CASRTGTSSYEQYF.

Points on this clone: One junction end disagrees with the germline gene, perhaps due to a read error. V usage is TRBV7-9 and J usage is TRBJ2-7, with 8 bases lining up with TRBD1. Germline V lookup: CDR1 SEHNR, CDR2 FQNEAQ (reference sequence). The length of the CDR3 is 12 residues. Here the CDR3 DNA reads TGTTCCAGTTCCGGGACAGGCCTCGAGCAGTACTTC. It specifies CSSSGTGLEQYF.

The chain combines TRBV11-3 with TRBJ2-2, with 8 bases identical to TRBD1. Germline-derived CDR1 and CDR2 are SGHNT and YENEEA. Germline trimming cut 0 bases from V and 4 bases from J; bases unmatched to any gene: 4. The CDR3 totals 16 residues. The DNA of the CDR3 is TGTGCCAGCAGCTTAGACAGGGGGCTAATCACCGGGGAGCTGTTTTTT. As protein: CASSLDRGLITGELFF. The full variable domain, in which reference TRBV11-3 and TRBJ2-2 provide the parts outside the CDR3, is EAGVVQSPRYKIIEKKQPVAFWCNPISGHNTLYWYLQNLGQGPELLIRYENEEAVDDSQLPKDRFSAERLKGVDSTLKIQPAELGDSAVYLCASSLDRGLITGELFFGEGSRLTVL.

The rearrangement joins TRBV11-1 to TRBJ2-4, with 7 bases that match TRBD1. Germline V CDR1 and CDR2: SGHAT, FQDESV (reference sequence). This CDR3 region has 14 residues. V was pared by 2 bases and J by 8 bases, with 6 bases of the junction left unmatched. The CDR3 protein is CASSLIGGLDIQYF. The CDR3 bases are TGTGCCAGCAGCTTAATAGGGGGCTTGGACATTCAGTACTTC.

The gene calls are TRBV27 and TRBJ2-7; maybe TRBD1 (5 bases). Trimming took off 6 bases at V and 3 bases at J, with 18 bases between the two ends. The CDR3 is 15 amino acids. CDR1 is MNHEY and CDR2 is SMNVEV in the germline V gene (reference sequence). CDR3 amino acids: CASSADSSWGYEQYF. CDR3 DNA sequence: TGTGCCAGCAGCGCAGACAGCTCTTGGGGCTACGAGCAGTACTTC.

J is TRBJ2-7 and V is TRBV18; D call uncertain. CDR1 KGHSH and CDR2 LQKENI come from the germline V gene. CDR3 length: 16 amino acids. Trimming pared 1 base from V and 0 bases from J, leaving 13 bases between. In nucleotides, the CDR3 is TGTGCCAGCTCACCACAATCTCTGCAGTACTCCTACGAGCAGTACTTC. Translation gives CASSPQSLQYSYEQYF.

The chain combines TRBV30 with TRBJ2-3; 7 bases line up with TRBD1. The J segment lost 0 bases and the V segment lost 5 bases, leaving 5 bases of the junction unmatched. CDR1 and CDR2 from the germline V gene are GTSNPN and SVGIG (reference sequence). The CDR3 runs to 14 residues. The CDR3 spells CAWATGVSTDTQYF. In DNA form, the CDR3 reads TGTGCCTGGGCTACAGGGGTTAGCACAGATACGCAGTATTTT.

The CDR3 DNA is TGTGCCAGTAGTGACGCGGACAGGTCGAGAACTGAAGCTTTCTTT. Its translation is CASSDADRSRTEAFF. The chain recombines TRBV19 with TRBJ1-1; 7 bases are a match to TRBD1. CDR1 and CDR2 from the germline V gene are LNHDA and SQIVND (reference sequence). V was pared by 5 bases and J by 5 bases, with 11 bases of the junction left unmatched. The CDR3 is made up of 15 amino acids.

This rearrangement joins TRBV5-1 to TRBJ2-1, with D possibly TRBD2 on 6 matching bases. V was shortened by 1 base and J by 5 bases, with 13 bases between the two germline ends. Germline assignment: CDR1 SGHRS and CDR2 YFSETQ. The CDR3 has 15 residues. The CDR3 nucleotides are TGCGCCAGCAGCTTGCCGCGCGGGGATAACAATGAGCAGTTCTTC. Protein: CASSLPRGDNNEQFF. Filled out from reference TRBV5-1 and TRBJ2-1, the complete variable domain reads KAGVTQTPRYLIKTRGQQVTLSCSPISGHRSVSWYQQTPGQGLQFLFEYFSETQRNKGNFPGRFSGRQFSNSRSEMNVSTLELGDSALYLCASSLPRGDNNEQFFGPGTRLTVL.

The CDR3 DNA follows: TGTGCCACCAGCAGAGATAACGGGTCAGGAAACACCATATATTTT. Amino acids: CATSRDNGSGNTIYF. V is TRBV15 and J is TRBJ1-3; D is uncertain. Germline lookup yields CDR1 LNHNV and CDR2 YYDKDF (reference sequence). The germline V and J ends were trimmed by 0 bases and 4 bases, with 10 bases remaining between them. CDR3 length equals 15 residues.

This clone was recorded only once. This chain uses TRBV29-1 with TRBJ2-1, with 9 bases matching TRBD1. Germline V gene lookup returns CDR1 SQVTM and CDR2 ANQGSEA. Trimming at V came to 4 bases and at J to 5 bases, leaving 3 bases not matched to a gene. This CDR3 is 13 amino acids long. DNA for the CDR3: TGCAGCGTTGGGGACAGGGCCCACAATGAGCAGTTCTTC. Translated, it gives CSVGDRAHNEQFF.

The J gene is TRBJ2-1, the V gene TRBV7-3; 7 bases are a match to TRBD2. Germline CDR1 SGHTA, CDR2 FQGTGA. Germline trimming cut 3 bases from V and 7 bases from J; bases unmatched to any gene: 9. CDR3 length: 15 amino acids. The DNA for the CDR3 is TGTGCCAGCAGCTTGGACGGAGCGGGGCGGAATGAGCAGTTCTTC. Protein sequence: CASSLDGAGRNEQFF.

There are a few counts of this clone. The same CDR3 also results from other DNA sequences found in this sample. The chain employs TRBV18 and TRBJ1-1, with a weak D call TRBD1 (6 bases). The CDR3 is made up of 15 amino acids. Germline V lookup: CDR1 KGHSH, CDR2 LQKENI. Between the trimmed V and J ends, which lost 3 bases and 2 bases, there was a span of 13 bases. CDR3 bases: TGTGCCAGCTCACCCGGGAGGGGGACTAACACTGAAGCTTTCTTT. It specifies CASSPGRGTNTEAFF.